What follows are 29 T cell receptor beta chains derived from one specimen sequenced in a study of blood T cell repertoires in COVID-19. Sequenced by immunoSEQ multiplex PCR; TCRdb stores in-frame clones only, minus some. This sample has some 490,000 clones, with approximately 83% found just once. Sequences were obtained from peripheral blood. These TCRs come from a human donor in a cohort sampled during active COVID-19.

This clone occurred once. CDR3 in DNA: TGCGCCAGCAGCTTGGGGGCGCGACTAGCGGAGGCCTCCTACGAGCAGTACTTC. Translated, it gives CASSLGARLAEASYEQYF. The rearrangement joins TRBV5-1 to TRBJ2-7; the match to TRBD2 covers 9 bases. The germline V gene has CDR1 SGHRS and CDR2 YFSETQ. J gave up 0 bases and V 0 bases, and 10 bases lay outside the gene matches. The CDR3 has 18 amino acids.

The chain carries TRBV3-1 (or the pseudogene TRBV3-2) and TRBJ1-2; D is unresolved. The germline gives CDR1 LGHDT, CDR2 YNNKEL (reference sequence). Deletions cut 0 bases from V and 3 bases from J, with 5 bases between. The CDR3 is made up of 13 amino acids. The CDR3 DNA reads TGTGCCAGCAGCCAAGAGCGTCACTATGGCTACACCTTC. This translates into CASSQERHYGYTF.

V gene TRBV6-5 combines with J gene TRBJ2-3, with 13 bases that match TRBD2. Germline V gene sequence: CDR1 MNHEY, CDR2 SVGAGI. This CDR3 region has 15 residues. Germline trimming cut 0 bases from V and 8 bases from J; bases unmatched to any gene: 2. Here the CDR3 reads CASSYSTSGRITQYF. CDR3 coding DNA: TGTGCCAGCAGTTACTCGACTAGCGGGAGGATTACGCAGTATTTT.

The gene calls are TRBV6-5 and TRBJ2-7, with 7 bases lining up with TRBD1. The CDR3 totals 15 residues. CDR1 and CDR2 (germline): MNHEY, SVGAGI. Losses at the gene ends were 2 bases for V and 3 bases for J; bases not matched to a gene: 7. CDR3 DNA: TGTGCCAGCAGTTACCTTATGGGACAGAGCTACGAGCAGTACTTC. Its protein is CASSYLMGQSYEQYF.

V usage is TRBV7-3 and J usage is TRBJ1-1, with 7 bases fitting TRBD1. Per germline, CDR1 SGHTA and CDR2 FQGTGA. The CDR3 is 14 residues long. The J segment lost 4 bases and the V segment lost 5 bases, leaving 7 bases of the junction unmatched. The DNA of the CDR3 is TGTGCCAGCAGCCCTCAGGGGGAGACCACTGAAGCTTTCTTT. Protein sequence: CASSPQGETTEAFF.

The V and J genes are TRBV30 and TRBJ2-6, with 7 bases lining up with TRBD1. Germline V gene lookup returns CDR1 GTSNPN and CDR2 SVGIG (reference sequence). Germline trimming cut 5 bases from V and 3 bases from J; bases unmatched to any gene: 10. The CDR3 covers 16 residues. CDR3 sequence: CAWLGKGAGGANVLTF. CDR3 coding DNA: TGTGCCTGGTTAGGCAAGGGGGCTGGTGGGGCCAACGTCCTGACTTTC.

This chain connects TRBV30 to TRBJ1-2; 7 bases agree with TRBD1. The V gene's germline CDR1 is GTSNPN and CDR2 SVGIG (reference sequence). The trim removed 3 bases at V and 4 bases at J, leaving 8 bases unmatched. This CDR3 comprises 14 residues. The CDR3 here is CAWRGRTGLYGYTF. The CDR3 nucleotides are TGTGCCTGGAGAGGGCGGACAGGACTCTATGGCTACACCTTC.

The chain couples TRBV6-2 or TRBV6-3 to TRBJ2-2; D is unresolved. The CDR3 runs to 16 residues. Trimming removed 3 bases at V and 0 bases at J, with 11 bases between. The germline V gene has CDR1 MNHEY and CDR2 SVGEGT. CDR3 nucleotide sequence: TGTGCCAGCAGTTATGCGCGGCCAACGAACACCGGGGAGCTGTTTTTT. Its translation is CASSYARPTNTGELFF.

With respect to this clone: This CDR3 is also generated by other DNA sequences in the sample. This chain connects TRBV28 to TRBJ2-7, with a tentative D call TRBD1 (6 bases). Trimming removed 4 bases from V and 1 base from J, with 11 bases in between. CDR3 length: 14 amino acids. Germline V gene sequence: CDR1 MDHEN, CDR2 SYDVKM. The CDR3 bases are TGTGCCAGCAGTTCTCCGGGACAATCCTACGAGCAGTACTTC. It is translated as CASSSPGQSYEQYF.

The rearrangement joins TRBV2 to TRBJ2-2; 9 bases line up with TRBD1. V shed 5 bases, J shed 0 bases, and the junction held 1 base outside the gene matches. Germline V gene data show CDR1 as SNHLY and CDR2 as FYNNEI. The CDR3 contains 15 residues. CDR3 DNA sequence: TGTGCCAGCAGTCGGACAGGGGCGAACACCGGGGAGCTGTTTTTT. Amino acids: CASSRTGANTGELFF.

The CDR3 loop reads CASSVQGGGTEAFF. CDR3 DNA sequence: TGTGCCAGCAGCGTACAGGGTGGTGGTACTGAAGCTTTCTTT. The V and J genes are TRBV7-9 and TRBJ1-1, with TRBD1 as a possible D gene (6 bases). This CDR3 comprises 14 residues. The V end lost 5 bases, the J end lost 5 bases, and 15 bases lay between the germline ends. The germline V gene encodes CDR1 SEHNR and CDR2 FQNEAQ (reference sequence).

The CDR3 reads CASSQVRNYGYTF. The CDR3 DNA reads TGTGCCAGCAGCCAAGTCAGGAACTATGGCTACACCTTC. This chain links TRBV3-1 (or the pseudogene TRBV3-2) with TRBJ1-2, with D uncertain. The ends were cut back, 1 base at V and 2 bases at J, with 5 bases in the middle. CDR3 length: 13 amino acids. Germline-derived CDR1 and CDR2 are LGHDT and YNNKEL (reference sequence).

The chain has TRBV3-1 (or the pseudogene TRBV3-2) and TRBJ2-1, with TRBD2 matching 14 bases. The CDR3 covers 17 residues. The J segment lost 7 bases and the V segment lost 3 bases, leaving 8 bases of the junction unmatched. The V gene's germline CDR1 is LGHDT and CDR2 YNNKEL (reference sequence). CDR3 amino acids: CASSQGTSGSGRNEQFF. The CDR3, as DNA: TGTGCCAGCAGCCAGGGGACTAGCGGGAGCGGAAGGAATGAGCAGTTCTTC.

This clone has a count of ten or more. The rearrangement uses TRBV11-1 and TRBJ1-1, with a tentative D call TRBD1 (5 bases). Germline V gives CDR1 SGHAT, CDR2 FQDESV (reference sequence). The CDR3 has 15 amino acids. V shed 5 bases and J shed 1 base, with 14 bases lying between them. The CDR3 DNA follows: TGTGCCAGCAGCCCGGGGGGGGTTTCGAACACTGAAGCTTTCTTT. As protein: CASSPGGVSNTEAFF.

The rearrangement uses TRBV4-2 and TRBJ1-5; D may be TRBD1 (6 bases). This CDR3 is built from 13 residues. Trimming removed 4 bases from V and 7 bases from J, with 11 bases in between. Germline V gene sequence: CDR1 LGHNA, CDR2 YNFKEQ. The CDR3 sequence is CASSPTGWQPQHF. In DNA, the CDR3 is TGTGCCAGCAGCCCGACAGGTTGGCAGCCCCAGCATTTT.

The V call is TRBV6-5, the J call TRBJ1-6; 11 bases are a match to TRBD1. J lost 10 bases, V lost 6 bases, and 5 bases had no gene match. The CDR3 totals 14 residues. Germline assignment: CDR1 MNHEY and CDR2 SVGAGI. The DNA of the CDR3 is TGTGCCAGCAGGGGACAGGGGGGAAGATCACCCCTCCACTTT. Protein: CASRGQGGRSPLHF.

The gene calls are TRBV3-1 (or the pseudogene TRBV3-2) and TRBJ2-7; 16 bases match TRBD2. The CDR3 totals 17 residues. The V and J ends lost 4 bases and 1 base, in that order; junction bases with no gene match: 4. The germline CDR1 and CDR2 sequences are LGHDT and YNNKEL (reference sequence). This chain's CDR3 is CASSLGLAGGGSYEQYF. CDR3 in DNA: TGTGCCAGCAGCCTGGGACTAGCGGGAGGGGGGTCCTACGAGCAGTACTTC.

This clone was seen a handful of times. The chain combines TRBV19 with TRBJ1-5; D is unclear. The V and J ends lost 6 bases and 2 bases respectively, with 17 bases between them. The CDR3 runs to 16 residues. CDR1 and CDR2 (germline): LNHDA, SQIVND (reference sequence). The CDR3 is CASRLEGRRRNQPQHF. The DNA of the CDR3 is TGTGCCAGTAGATTAGAGGGCAGGAGGCGCAATCAGCCCCAGCATTTT.

The chain recombines TRBV30 with TRBJ1-5, with D possibly matching TRBD1 (5 bases). Germline lookup yields CDR1 GTSNPN and CDR2 SVGIG (reference sequence). Trimming pared 3 bases from V and 2 bases from J, leaving 14 bases between. This CDR3 has 15 amino acids. The CDR3 is CAWSCREDGNQPQHF. CDR3 coding DNA: TGTGCCTGGAGCTGCAGGGAGGACGGCAATCAGCCCCAGCATTTT.

V usage is TRBV6-5 and J usage is TRBJ1-2; the D gene is possibly TRBD1 (6 bases). Germline V lookup: CDR1 MNHEY, CDR2 SVGAGI. The CDR3 extends over 14 amino acids. V lost 6 bases, J lost 7 bases, and 18 bases lay in between. The CDR3 spells CASSQAGTIGGYTF. CDR3 sequence (DNA): TGTGCCAGCAGCCAGGCCGGGACAATCGGTGGCTACACCTTC.

The chain joins TRBV5-1 to TRBJ2-1, with 14 nucleotides matching TRBD2. The CDR3 runs 17 residues. V gave up 0 bases and J gave up 6 bases; unmatched junction bases: 5. Germline CDR1 SGHRS, CDR2 YFSETQ. DNA of the CDR3: TGCGCCAGCAGCTTGGGGGGGACTAGCGGGAGTTTCAATGAGCAGTTCTTC. This translates into CASSLGGTSGSFNEQFF.

This chain connects TRBV7-2 to TRBJ1-1, with D possibly being TRBD1 (5 bases). Trimming removed 5 bases at V and 1 base at J, with 14 bases between. CDR3 length equals 15 residues. The germline V gene encodes CDR1 SGHTA and CDR2 FQGNSA. The CDR3 region is CASSELWGGNTEAFF. The CDR3 coding sequence is TGTGCCAGCAGCGAGCTTTGGGGGGGGAACACTGAAGCTTTCTTT.

With respect to this clone: Other DNA sequences of this sample code for an identical CDR3. V is TRBV12-3 or TRBV12-4 and J is TRBJ1-5; D remains ambiguous. This CDR3 spans 12 amino acids. V dropped 3 bases and J dropped 4 bases, with 4 bases sitting between them. The CDR3 sequence is CASSFINQPQHF. CDR3 nucleotides: TGTGCCAGCAGTTTCATTAATCAGCCCCAGCATTTT.

This clone was counted a single time. The rearrangement uses TRBV6-5 and TRBJ1-5; D remains unclear. The CDR3 is made up of 11 amino acids. Trimming removed 6 bases from V and 6 bases from J, with 6 bases in between. Germline V gene data show CDR1 as MNHEY and CDR2 as SVGAGI. For the CDR3, the DNA is TGTGCCAGCAGAACAGTTCAGCCCCAGCATTTT. This codes for CASRTVQPQHF.

The rearrangement joins TRBV6-6 to TRBJ2-6; D might be TRBD1 (6 bases). The V and J ends lost 6 bases and 0 bases respectively, with 21 bases between them. CDR1 is MNHNY, CDR2 SVGAGI, per germline (reference sequence). The CDR3 extends over 19 amino acids. As DNA, the CDR3 is TGTGCCAGCAGCTCCCCGGGACAACCCTCTTACTCTGGGGCCAACGTCCTGACTTTC. This gives the protein CASSSPGQPSYSGANVLTF.

This chain links TRBV19 with TRBJ1-2; 9 positions agree with TRBD1. The germline CDR1 and CDR2 sequences are LNHDA and SQIVND (reference sequence). The V gene end was trimmed by 2 bases and the J gene end by 8 bases; junction bases not matched to a gene: 6. The CDR3 extends over 14 amino acids. CDR3 sequence reads: CASSIRDRVKGYTF. The CDR3 DNA sequence: TGTGCCAGTAGTATACGGGACAGGGTAAAGGGCTACACCTTC.

The gene calls are TRBV5-1 and TRBJ2-6; 15 nucleotides align to TRBD2. The CDR3 totals 20 residues. With 3 bases clipped from V and 0 bases from J, the junction kept 7 bases outside the gene matches. Germline CDR1 and CDR2: SGHRS and YFSETQ. CDR3 sequence (DNA): TGCGCCAGCAGCTCATCGGGACTAGCGGGAGGCTTCTCTGGGGCCAACGTCCTGACTTTC. This gives the protein CASSSSGLAGGFSGANVLTF.

This clone was counted once. V gene TRBV11-3 combines with J gene TRBJ2-5, with 7 bases identical to TRBD2. This CDR3 comprises 15 residues. V gave up 5 bases and J gave up 5 bases; unmatched junction bases: 11. CDR1 and CDR2 (germline): SGHNT, YENEEA. CDR3 sequence (DNA): TGTGCCAGCAGCCACGGGAGCGGTAGCGGGGAGACCCAGTACTTC. It is translated as CASSHGSGSGETQYF.

The chain couples TRBV28 to TRBJ2-2; perhaps TRBD2 as D (5 bases). Germline assignment: CDR1 MDHEN and CDR2 SYDVKM. CDR3 size: 17 residues. The germline V and J ends were trimmed by 3 bases and 4 bases, with 18 bases remaining between them. The DNA of the CDR3 is TGTGCCAGCAGTTTCGAGAGCCGACTACGTGGCACCGGGGAGCTGTTTTTT. Its translation: CASSFESRLRGTGELFF.